Listed here are 30 T cell receptor beta chains from one sample, sequenced in a study of CD8 T cells in Susac syndrome. After extraction with the RNeasy kit, roughly 0.45 to 1 ug of the RNA was reverse transcribed using random hexamers. TCRdb fed the immunoSEQ multiplex PCR reads into MiXCR, producing one record per CDR3 protein. Seen here are roughly 160,000 distinct CDR3 sequences, around 94% observed once, and the top ten hold over 0.12%. The sample consisted of CD4+ T cells from PBMCs. The receptor set was obtained from a human donor in good health.

V usage is TRBV27 and J usage is TRBJ1-4, with D hard to call. Germline CDR1 reads MNHEY; CDR2 reads SMNVEV (reference sequence). The CDR3 totals 13 residues. V was trimmed by 6 bases and J by 8 bases, leaving 13 bases between them. The CDR3 reads CASSGPRSEKLFF. Written as DNA, the CDR3 is TGTGCCAGCAGCGGTCCGAGGAGCGAAAAACTGTTTTTT.

This chain uses TRBV6-5 with TRBJ2-7; 11 nucleotides agree with TRBD1. Germline-derived CDR1 and CDR2 are MNHEY and SVGAGI. J lost 1 base, V lost 4 bases, and 6 bases had no gene match. There are 16 residues in the CDR3. CDR3 region: CASSSSDRGRSYEQYF. The CDR3 DNA is TGTGCCAGCAGTTCCTCGGACAGGGGGCGTTCCTACGAGCAGTACTTC.

V is TRBV24-1 and J is TRBJ2-2; D gene unclear. CDR1 KGHDR and CDR2 SFDVKD come from the germline V gene. The CDR3 runs 14 residues. Trimming pared 9 bases from V and 5 bases from J, leaving 15 bases between. The CDR3 spells CATGLPDLTGELFF. CDR3 sequence (DNA): TGTGCCACCGGGCTCCCAGACCTAACCGGGGAGCTGTTTTTT.

The rearrangement uses TRBV15 and TRBJ1-6; 9 bases are shared with TRBD1. Per germline, CDR1 LNHNV and CDR2 YYDKDF (reference sequence). Trimming at V came to 0 bases and at J to 7 bases, leaving 4 bases not matched to a gene. The CDR3 contains 16 residues. Written as DNA, the CDR3 is TGTGCCACCAGCAGAGAAGGGACAGGGACAAATTCACCCCTCCACTTT. Its protein product is CATSREGTGTNSPLHF.

The chain recombines TRBV27 with TRBJ1-5, with 8 bases identical to TRBD1. The CDR3 length is 16 residues. Germline assignment: CDR1 MNHEY and CDR2 SMNVEV (reference sequence). After removal of 3 bases from V and 4 bases from J, the junction contained 8 bases not matched to a gene. CDR3 DNA sequence: TGTGCCAGCAGTTTGACTTATACAGGGGGGAATCAGCCCCAGCATTTT. Residues: CASSLTYTGGNQPQHF.

The genes are TRBV12-3 or TRBV12-4 and TRBJ2-7; 10 bases map to TRBD1. V gave up 4 bases and J gave up 5 bases; unmatched junction bases: 8. This CDR3 spans 15 amino acids. CDR3 in amino acids: CASSSRQGAIHEQYF. The CDR3 bases are TGTGCCAGCAGTTCACGACAGGGGGCAATCCACGAGCAGTACTTC.

The chain joins TRBV11-1 to TRBJ2-3; 12 bases line up with TRBD2. Germline loops: CDR1 SGHAT, CDR2 FQDESV (reference sequence). There are 16 residues in the CDR3. V dropped 5 bases and J dropped 2; count of bases not matched to a gene: 5. The CDR3 DNA is TGTGCCAGCAGCCAACTAGCGGGGGGACTCACAGATACGCAGTATTTT. The encoded protein is CASSQLAGGLTDTQYF.

V gene TRBV11-2 combines with J gene TRBJ2-2; 10 bases are shared with TRBD2. This CDR3 contains 16 residues. CDR1 and CDR2 from the germline V gene are SGHAT and FQNNGV. J was trimmed by 3 bases and V by 4 bases; bases with no gene match: 5. This CDR3 reads CASSSSGTSDTGELFF. The CDR3, as DNA: TGTGCCAGCAGCTCCTCCGGGACTAGCGACACCGGGGAGCTGTTTTTT.

The chain carries TRBV30 and TRBJ1-6, with a weak D call TRBD1 (5 bases). The length of the CDR3 is 14 residues. Germline V gene data show CDR1 as GTSNPN and CDR2 as SVGIG (reference sequence). Trimming cost V 0 bases and J 9 bases, with 12 bases left between them. CDR3 amino acids: CAWSVGVAGSPLHF. Here the CDR3 DNA reads TGTGCCTGGAGTGTAGGGGTTGCTGGTTCACCCCTCCACTTT.

The V gene is TRBV5-1, the J gene TRBJ1-6; 9 bases match TRBD1. The CDR3 sequence is 15 residues long. CDR1 is SGHRS and CDR2 is YFSETQ in the germline V gene. V lost 3 bases, J lost 7 bases, and 5 bases stayed unmatched. CDR3 DNA sequence: TGCGCCAGCAGCTCCCCGGGACAGGGAAATTCACCCCTCCACTTT. This encodes CASSSPGQGNSPLHF.

This clonotype was counted only a few times. The V and J genes are TRBV6-5 and TRBJ1-1, with no clear D. Deletions cut 8 bases from V and 5 bases from J, with 9 bases between. Looked up from germline, CDR1 is MNHEY and CDR2 is SVGAGI. The length of the CDR3 is 11 residues. CDR3 protein: CASRRETEAFF. CDR3 sequence (DNA): TGTGCCAGCCGACGCGAAACTGAAGCTTTCTTT.

The chain has TRBV19 and TRBJ2-3; D ambiguous. V gave up 0 bases and J gave up 4 bases, with 8 bases separating them. CDR1 is LNHDA, CDR2 SQIVND, per germline (reference sequence). The CDR3 has 14 amino acids. CDR3 bases: TGTGCCAGTAGTATAGATTGGGTAGCAGATACGCAGTATTTT. It is translated as CASSIDWVADTQYF.

V is TRBV29-1 and J is TRBJ2-3; the D gene is possibly TRBD1 (6 bases). The CDR3 has 13 amino acids. CDR1 is SQVTM, CDR2 ANQGSEA, per germline. V was trimmed by 7 bases and J by 4 bases, leaving 15 bases between them. The CDR3 DNA is TGCAGCGCCCTACAGGGTAGGGCAGATACGCAGTATTTT. It encodes CSALQGRADTQYF.

V usage is TRBV9 and J usage is TRBJ1-2; a weak D match, TRBD1 (6 bases). V lost 2 bases, J lost 2 bases, and 7 bases lay in between. The V gene's germline CDR1 is SGDLS and CDR2 YYNGEE. The CDR3 runs 13 residues. As DNA, the CDR3 is TGTGCCAGCAGCGTTGACAGGAACTATGGCTACACCTTC. Translating it yields CASSVDRNYGYTF. The variable domain in full, completed from reference TRBV9 and TRBJ1-2, reads DSGVTQTPKHLITATGQRVTLRCSPRSGDLSVYWYQQSLDQGLQFLIQYYNGEERAKGNILERFSAQQFPDLHSELNLSSLELGDSALYFCASSVDRNYGYTFGSGTRLTVV.

V and J are TRBV3-1 and TRBJ2-7; D unresolved. Deletions cut 2 bases from V and 4 bases from J, with 3 bases between. Germline V gene sequence: CDR1 LGHDT, CDR2 YNNKEL (reference sequence). CDR3 length: 11 amino acids. CDR3 in amino acids: CASSQFYEQYF. The CDR3 DNA reads as TGTGCCAGCAGCCAATTTTACGAGCAGTACTTC.

This chain connects TRBV12-3 or TRBV12-4 to TRBJ2-3; D tentatively fits TRBD1 or TRBD2 (5 bases each). This CDR3 has 12 residues. With 4 bases removed from V and 10 bases from J, the gap between germline ends came to 12 bases. CDR3 in amino acids: CASSSGSGPQYF. The CDR3 DNA reads TGTGCCAGCAGTTCCGGGTCGGGGCCGCAGTATTTT.

The chain employs TRBV5-6 and TRBJ1-2; 8 nucleotides line up with TRBD1. CDR1 and CDR2 (germline): SGHDT, YYEEEE. This CDR3 region has 16 residues. V gave up 3 bases and J gave up 3 bases; unmatched junction bases: 10. The CDR3 loop is CASSWIAGGRDYGYTF. CDR3 in DNA: TGTGCCAGCAGCTGGATTGCAGGGGGCAGAGACTATGGCTACACCTTC.

This sequence joins TRBV3-1 and TRBJ1-1, with D perhaps TRBD1 (5 bases). Germline V gene lookup returns CDR1 LGHDT and CDR2 YNNKEL (reference sequence). The length of the CDR3 is 17 residues. V gave up 4 bases and J gave up 4 bases, with 22 bases separating them. The CDR3 spells CASSRILGTGATTEAFF. Here the CDR3 DNA reads TGTGCCAGCAGCCGAATCTTGGGGACCGGGGCTACCACTGAAGCTTTCTTT.

The chain combines TRBV7-9 with TRBJ1-1, with unresolved D. The CDR3 covers 13 residues. Per germline, CDR1 SEHNR and CDR2 FQNEAQ (reference sequence). V shed 1 base and J shed 6 bases, with 9 bases lying between them. CDR3 nucleotides: TGTGCCAGCAGCTTAGTGGGAACGGCTGAAGCTTTCTTT. Translating it yields CASSLVGTAEAFF.

V is TRBV3-1 and J is TRBJ1-2; D remains ambiguous. There are 14 residues in the CDR3. V lost 0 bases, J lost 2 bases, and 7 bases lay in between. The V gene's germline CDR1 is LGHDT and CDR2 YNNKEL (reference sequence). The CDR3 reads CASSQEPGNYGYTF. CDR3 nucleotides: TGTGCCAGCAGCCAAGAACCAGGAAACTATGGCTACACCTTC.

The genes are TRBV6-5 and TRBJ2-5; TRBD1 or TRBD2 may be the D gene (5 bases each). Trimming cost V 0 bases and J 1 base, with 15 bases left between them. CDR3 length: 17 amino acids. CDR1 is MNHEY, CDR2 SVGAGI, per germline. CDR3 protein: CASSYSGRGPFQETQYF. The CDR3 DNA sequence: TGTGCCAGCAGTTACTCGGGCCGGGGACCTTTCCAAGAGACCCAGTACTTC.

The chain joins TRBV6-2 or TRBV6-3 to TRBJ2-5; 7 nucleotides match TRBD1. The V and J ends lost 8 bases and 2 bases, in that order; junction bases with no gene match: 5. The CDR3 runs to 13 residues. Germline CDR1 is MNHEY and CDR2 is SVGEGT. This CDR3 reads CASWTGYQETQYF. CDR3 DNA sequence: TGTGCCAGCTGGACAGGCTATCAAGAGACCCAGTACTTC.

This clonotype occurred once. J is TRBJ2-7 and V is TRBV12-3 or TRBV12-4; maybe TRBD1 (5 bases). The length of the CDR3 is 14 residues. Trimming shortened V by 1 base and J by 5 bases, and 12 bases separated the two germline ends. The CDR3 spells CASSLGAGSHEQYF. Here the CDR3 DNA reads TGTGCCAGCAGTTTAGGGGCAGGGTCACACGAGCAGTACTTC.

V is TRBV24-1 and J is TRBJ2-2; D possibly uses TRBD1 or TRBD2 (6 bases each). This CDR3 contains 15 residues. CDR1 KGHDR and CDR2 SFDVKD come from the germline V gene. The V gene lost 0 bases and the J gene lost 6 bases, with 10 bases spanning the gap. The CDR3 here is CATSDLARGPGELFF. Here the CDR3 DNA reads TGTGCCACCAGTGATTTGGCCCGGGGGCCCGGGGAGCTGTTTTTT.

The chain recombines TRBV30 with TRBJ1-2, with D unresolved. V lost 0 bases and J lost 4, with 9 bases in between. The germline gives CDR1 GTSNPN, CDR2 SVGIG (reference sequence). The CDR3 runs to 13 residues. The CDR3 here is CAWSVQSPYGYTF. The CDR3 DNA follows: TGTGCCTGGAGTGTACAGTCACCCTATGGCTACACCTTC.

The chain joins TRBV6-2 or TRBV6-3 to TRBJ2-1; 8 bases line up with TRBD2. Unmatched junction bases numbered 3, after V lost 2 bases and J lost 9 bases. The CDR3 spans 13 residues. Per the germline V gene, CDR1 is MNHEY and CDR2 is SVGEGT. Here the CDR3 reads CASSYVAGGEQFF. CDR3 nucleotides: TGTGCCAGCAGTTACGTGGCGGGAGGTGAGCAGTTCTTC.

The gene calls are TRBV24-1 and TRBJ2-5, with a weak D call TRBD1 (5 bases). The CDR3 is 15 amino acids. V was trimmed by 4 bases and J by 4 bases, leaving 15 bases between them. The germline gives CDR1 KGHDR, CDR2 SFDVKD. CDR3 region: CATSDPTDTLETQYF. CDR3 in DNA: TGTGCCACCAGTGACCCAACGGACACTTTAGAGACCCAGTACTTC.

This clonotype was recorded only once. This chain connects TRBV3-1 to TRBJ1-5; D is ambiguous. The CDR3 covers 15 residues. In germline, CDR1 is LGHDT, CDR2 YNNKEL (reference sequence). Trimming cost V 0 bases and J 8 bases, with 14 bases left between them. The CDR3 nucleotides are TGTGCCAGCAGCCAAGATCGAGGGAATTCGGAGCCCCAGCATTTT. Amino acids: CASSQDRGNSEPQHF.

The chain couples TRBV3-1 to TRBJ2-1; 9 positions match TRBD1. The J segment lost 0 bases and the V segment lost 5 bases, leaving 8 bases of the junction unmatched. The CDR3 has 17 residues. Germline-derived CDR1 and CDR2 are LGHDT and YNNKEL (reference sequence). The CDR3, as DNA: TGTGCCAGCAGCGAAACAGGGGGCGCGTACTCCTACAATGAGCAGTTCTTC. This encodes CASSETGGAYSYNEQFF.

V is TRBV23-1 and J is TRBJ2-1; D is uncertain. TRBV23-1 is filed as an ORF, its function uncertain. The CDR3 has 12 residues. Trimming cost V 0 bases and J 8 bases, with 5 bases left between them. In DNA, the CDR3 is TGCGCCAGCAGTCAATCCCCGGATGAGCAGTTCTTC. Residues: CASSQSPDEQFF.